This is a list of T cell receptor beta chains from one sample in a study of beta chain features in type 1 diabetes. Some clones are missing from TCRdb's copy, which holds only in-frame ones; the method was immunoSEQ multiplex PCR. The sample includes 620,000 or so clones, around 15% of them seen just once. Sequencing used naive CD4+ T cells from blood. These receptors came from a man younger than 30 in good health. Each CDR3 is given with its conserved first and last residue. D genes are given only for firm matches. The size entry is marked missing in some rows and otherwise reads once, few, many or a size class.

clone_size j_call v_call d_call cdr3_aa cdr3_nt
. TRBJ2-3 TRBV4-3 TRBD2 CASSPQPGTSGRVTDTQYF TGCGCCAGCAGCCCCCAGCCGGGGACTAGCGGGAGGGTCACAGATACGCAGTATTTT
few TRBJ2-5 TRBV9 . CASSGGAAQAGTQYF TGTGCCAGCAGTGGCGGGGCGGCGCAGGCCGGGACCCAGTACTTC
few TRBJ2-6 TRBV19 . CASSLRRGLSGANVLTF TGTGCCAGTAGTCTTCGCAGGGGACTCTCTGGTGCCAACGTCCTGACTTTC
few TRBJ1-1 TRBV7-3 . CASSLDRNTEAFF TGTGCCAGCAGCTTGGACAGGAACACTGAAGCTTTCTTT
. TRBJ2-1 TRBV6-4 TRBD1 CASSLGTGNNEQFF TGTGCCAGCAGCCTCGGGACAGGGAACAATGAGCAGTTCTTC
once TRBJ2-3 TRBV7-9 TRBD2 CASSLKARLAGEADTQYF TGTGCCAGCAGCTTAAAGGCCCGACTAGCGGGAGAGGCAGATACGCAGTATTTT
. TRBJ2-7 TRBV7-2 . CASSLALGSRVYEQYF TGTGCCAGCAGCTTAGCGCTGGGTAGCCGGGTGTACGAGCAGTACTTC
. TRBJ1-5 TRBV19 . CASSTYTQSQPQHF TGTGCCAGTAGTACCTATACTCAGAGTCAGCCCCAGCATTTT
few TRBJ2-1 TRBV18 . CASSPYDEQFF TGTGCCAGCTCACCGTATGATGAGCAGTTCTTC
few TRBJ1-2 TRBV7-2 . CASSFTAGYTF TGTGCCAGCAGCTTCACGGCCGGCTACACCTTC
. TRBJ1-2 TRBV6-5 TRBD1 CASSYRPGGYGYTF TGTGCCAGCAGTTACCGCCCAGGGGGTTATGGCTACACCTTC
few TRBJ2-2 TRBV28 TRBD1 CASSLSRQGARNTGELFF TGTGCCAGCAGTTTATCCCGACAGGGGGCTCGGAACACCGGGGAGCTGTTTTTT
few TRBJ1-1 TRBV18 TRBD1 CASSPGQGWAEAFF TGTGCCAGCTCACCAGGACAGGGATGGGCTGAAGCTTTCTTT
. TRBJ2-1 TRBV5-1 TRBD2 CASSPRAGAYNEQFF TGCGCCAGCAGCCCCCGCGCGGGGGCCTACAATGAGCAGTTCTTC
. TRBJ1-1 TRBV7-3 TRBD1 CASSFDRETEAFF TGTGCCAGCAGCTTCGACAGGGAAACTGAAGCTTTCTTT
few TRBJ1-1 TRBV29-1 TRBD1 CSAMTGRGTEAFF TGCAGCGCAATGACAGGGCGGGGAACTGAAGCTTTCTTT
few TRBJ2-5 TRBV10-3 TRBD2 CAIGLSPSGGVKETQYF TGTGCCATCGGGTTAAGTCCTAGCGGGGGTGTAAAAGAGACCCAGTACTTC
. TRBJ2-1 TRBV30 . CAWSVSPLTNEQFF TGTGCCTGGAGTGTAAGCCCACTTACCAATGAGCAGTTCTTC
. TRBJ2-7 TRBV27 . CASTTGAAYEQYF TGTGCCAGCACCACTGGGGCGGCTTACGAGCAGTACTTC
few TRBJ1-1 TRBV29-1 . CSVGDTEAFF TGCAGCGTTGGGGACACTGAAGCTTTCTTT
few TRBJ2-1 TRBV7-2 . CASSAQAVGNNEQFF TGTGCCAGCAGCGCACAAGCTGTGGGAAACAATGAGCAGTTCTTC